These 16 T cell receptor beta chains share one sample of origin, sequenced in a study of CD8 T cells in ankylosing spondylitis. TCRdb reprocessed the 5' RACE reads via MiXCR and lists one record per CDR3 protein. The top ten clones hold under 8.5% of a sample with approximately 300,000 distinct CDR3 sequences, 20% of them seen once. The sequenced sample was blood, either unsorted or a sorted T cell fraction (not recorded which). The source of these receptors is a male donor with ankylosing spondylitis or in good health (not recorded which).

The V and J genes are TRBV12-3 or TRBV12-4 and TRBJ1-3; perhaps TRBD1 as D (5 bases). The CDR3 totals 15 residues. Trimming stripped 6 bases from V and 0 bases from J, with 12 bases between. This chain's CDR3 is CASSKDRLSGNTIYF. The CDR3 nucleotides read TGTGCCAGCAGCAAAGACAGACTCTCTGGAAACACCATATATTTT.

In the case of this clonotype: Since a much larger clone is just one base distant, this may be a read error. The genes are TRBV12-3 or TRBV12-4 and TRBJ2-1; D might be TRBD2 (6 bases). The length of the CDR3 is 13 residues. CDR3: CANSFVRGHEQFF. CDR3 DNA: TGTGCCAACAGTTTTGTGCGGGGTCATGAGCAGTTCTTC.

The table lists this clonotype with a few counts. This chain uses TRBV27 with TRBJ1-2, with a weak D call TRBD1 (5 bases). V dropped 6 bases and J dropped 4 bases, with 15 bases sitting between them. The germline CDR1 and CDR2 sequences are MNHEY and SMNVEV (reference sequence). The CDR3 is made up of 14 amino acids. The CDR3 loop is CASSQSTGVYGYTF. As DNA, the CDR3 is TGTGCCAGCAGCCAATCAACGGGGGTCTATGGCTACACCTTC.

This chain joins TRBV5-1 and TRBJ2-7; D gene uncertain. The length of the CDR3 is 15 residues. CDR1 and CDR2 (germline): SGHRS, YFSETQ. The CDR3, as DNA: TGCGTCAGCAGCTTGGCCGGTAAAGGACCTTACGAGCAGTACGTC. Protein sequence: CVSSLAGKGPYEQYV.

Many counts were recorded for this clonotype. The V and J genes are TRBV10-3 and TRBJ1-4; unclear D gene. The CDR3 has 12 residues. CDR1 and CDR2 (germline): ENHRY, SYGVKD. The V gene lost 7 bases and the J gene lost 3 bases, with 6 bases spanning the gap. The DNA of the CDR3 is TGTGCCATCAAACTTCCTAATGAAAAACTGTTTTTT. Amino acids: CAIKLPNEKLFF.

This clonotype was seen only a few times. V and J are TRBV5-1 and TRBJ1-4; D unresolved. The V gene lost 0 bases and the J gene lost 8 bases, with 8 bases spanning the gap. The CDR3 loop spans 13 amino acids. Per the germline V gene, CDR1 is SGHRS and CDR2 is YFSETQ. The CDR3 spells CASSLVYGEKLFF. In nucleotides, the CDR3 is TGCGCCAGCAGCTTGGTATACGGGGAAAAACTGTTTTTT.

This clonotype was seen a few times. The rearrangement joins TRBV25-1 to TRBJ2-1; 9 bases align to TRBD2. V lost 3 bases to trimming and J lost 10 bases; unmatched junction nucleotides: 4. CDR1 MGHDK and CDR2 SYGVNS come from the germline V gene. The length of the CDR3 is 13 residues. CDR3 region: CASSEGLALEQFF. The CDR3 DNA reads TGTGCCAGCAGTGAGGGACTAGCCCTCGAGCAGTTCTTC.

The chain carries TRBV5-5 and TRBJ2-5; 7 positions agree with TRBD1. Germline V gene data show CDR1 as SGHKS and CDR2 as YYEKEE (reference sequence). After removal of 5 bases from V and 4 bases from J, the junction contained 5 bases not matched to a gene. This CDR3 has 13 residues. CDR3 DNA sequence: TGTGCCAGCAGAGTTACAGGGGCAGAGACCCAGTACTTC. Residues: CASRVTGAETQYF.

This clonotype has more than one count but fewer than ten. The chain carries TRBV12-3 or TRBV12-4 and TRBJ2-2; the match to TRBD1 covers 7 bases. With 6 bases clipped from V and 2 bases from J, the junction kept 9 bases outside the gene matches. The CDR3 is 16 amino acids. For the CDR3, the DNA is TGTGCCAGCAGGTCTCGAGGGGGCACCAACACCGGGGAGCTGTTTTTT. Translated: CASRSRGGTNTGELFF.

CDR3 DNA: TGTGCCAGCAGCCAAACAGGGATCTCTGGAAACACCATATATTTT. As protein: CASSQTGISGNTIYF. The gene calls are TRBV3-1 and TRBJ1-3, with D possibly matching TRBD1 (6 bases). CDR1 and CDR2 (germline): LGHDT, YNNKEL (reference sequence). The germline V and J ends were trimmed by 2 bases and 0 bases, with 8 bases remaining between them. The CDR3 length is 15 residues. Combining the CDR3 with reference TRBV3-1 and TRBJ1-3 gives the whole variable domain DTAVSQTPKYLVTQMGNDKSIKCEQNLGHDTMYWYKQDSKKFLKIMFSYNNKELIINETVPNRFSPKSPDKAHLNLHINSLELGDSAVYFCASSQTGISGNTIYFGEGSWLTVV.

This clonotype was detected a few times. The chain's CDR3 is CASSLTGTGGRGNQPQHF. CDR3 nucleotides: TGTGCCAGCAGTTTAACGGGGACAGGGGGAAGAGGCAATCAGCCCCAGCATTTT. This chain links TRBV12-3 or TRBV12-4 with TRBJ1-5; 11 positions agree with TRBD1. V was pared by 2 bases and J by 2 bases, with 8 bases of the junction left unmatched. The CDR3 runs 18 residues.

This clonotype turned up a few times. The chain links TRBV12-3 or TRBV12-4 to TRBJ1-6; no clear D gene. CDR3 length: 14 residues. V lost 0 bases and J lost 11, with 11 bases in between. The CDR3 DNA is TGTGCCAGCAGTTTAGCCACGTTTGGGGCACCCCTCCACTTT. Its translation: CASSLATFGAPLHF.

The genes are TRBV20-1 and TRBJ2-2, with 10 bases matching TRBD1. Germline CDR1 reads DFQATT; CDR2 reads SNEGSKA (reference sequence). This CDR3 is built from 14 residues. Unmatched junction bases numbered 3, after V lost 2 bases and J lost 6 bases. The DNA of the CDR3 is TGCAGTGCTAGAAGACAGGGGGCAGCCGGGGAGCTGTTTTTT. Translation: CSARRQGAAGELFF.

This clonotype was detected ten times or more. This chain uses TRBV12-3 or TRBV12-4 with TRBJ2-3; TRBD2 is a possible D gene (6 bases). CDR3 length equals 14 residues. V was clipped by 6 bases and J by 2 bases, with 12 bases between them. The DNA for the CDR3 is TGTGCCAGCAGCACCGGGACTGACACAGATACGCAGTATTTT. Protein: CASSTGTDTDTQYF.

The chain's CDR3 is CSVDGGTGTEKLFF. CDR3 nucleotides: TGCAGCGTTGATGGTGGGACAGGGACTGAAAAACTGTTTTTT. This sequence joins TRBV29-1 and TRBJ1-4; 9 bases line up with TRBD1. This CDR3 spans 14 amino acids. V lost 3 bases to trimming and J lost 7 bases; unmatched junction nucleotides: 6. Germline CDR1 reads SQVTM; CDR2 reads ANQGSEA.

This clonotype was seen only a few times. V usage is TRBV9 and J usage is TRBJ2-3; D is unresolved. CDR1 SGDLS and CDR2 YYNGEE come from the germline V gene. Trimming cost V 3 bases and J 0 bases, with 8 bases left between them. The CDR3 contains 14 residues. CDR3 sequence (DNA): TGTGCCAGCAGCGCGATCCCAAGCACAGATACGCAGTATTTT. The encoded protein is CASSAIPSTDTQYF.